This section outlines one TCR beta chain sequence together with its context. Its specificity is not known. CDR1 is SQVTM, CDR2 ANQGSEA, per germline. There are 13 residues in the CDR3. Libraries of TRB cDNA were made by 5' RACE and carried UMIs. After re-calling the 5' RACE reads, TCRdb lists one entry per CDR3 protein, DNA absent. The sample table sets out 120,000 or so distinct CDR3 sequences. The sample belongs to a study of CXCR3-negative and CXCR3-positive naive CD8 T cells. Broader study findings: CXCR3-positive naive cells carried more hydrophobic TRB CDR3s than CXCR3-negative ones.

The TCR sequence derives from a human donor in good health. Some clones in this sample may be carry-over from other donors' samples. This chain connects TRBV29-1 to TRBJ2-7; TCRdb names TRBD1, which stays unverified in the absence of DNA. Sequencing was done on a sample of naive CXCR3+ CD8+ T cells from blood. Described subset: CD45RO-CCR7+CD27+CD95- naive CD8+ T cells expressing CXCR3 (TNR3+). This CDR3 is CSVRQGSVYEQYF.